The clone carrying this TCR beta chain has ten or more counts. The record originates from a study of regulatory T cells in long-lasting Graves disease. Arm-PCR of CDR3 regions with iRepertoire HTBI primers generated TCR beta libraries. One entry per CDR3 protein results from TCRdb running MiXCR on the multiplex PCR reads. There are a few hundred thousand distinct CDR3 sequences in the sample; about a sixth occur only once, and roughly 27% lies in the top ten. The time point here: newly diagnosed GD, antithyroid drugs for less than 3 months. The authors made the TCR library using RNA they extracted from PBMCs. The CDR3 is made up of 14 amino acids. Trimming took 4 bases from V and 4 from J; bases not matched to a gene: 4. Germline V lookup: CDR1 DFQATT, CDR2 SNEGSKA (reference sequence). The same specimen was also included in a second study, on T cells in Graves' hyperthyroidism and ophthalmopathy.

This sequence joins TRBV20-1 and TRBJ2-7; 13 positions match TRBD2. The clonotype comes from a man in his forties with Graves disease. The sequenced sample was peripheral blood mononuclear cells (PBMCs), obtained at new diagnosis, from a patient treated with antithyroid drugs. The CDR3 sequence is CSATRLAGGYEQYF. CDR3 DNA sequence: TGCAGTGCTACCCGACTAGCGGGGGGATACGAGCAGTACTTC.